The entry below describes one T cell receptor (beta chain). This record belongs to a study of blood T cell repertoires in COVID-19. Clones were sequenced by immunoSEQ multiplex PCR, and TCRdb holds only the in-frame ones, with some missing. The sample holds 210,000 or so clones, over 75% seen once. V shed 3 bases and J 5 bases; nucleotides not matched to a gene: 5. Germline V gene sequence: CDR1 MGHRA, CDR2 YSYEKL. The CDR3 extends over 14 amino acids. The receptor was isolated from a man aged 30 to 39 with acute COVID-19. The sequenced sample consisted of PBMCs or T cells enriched from blood (not recorded which). V is TRBV4-1 and J is TRBJ2-7; TRBD1 matches 9 bases. The CDR3 nucleotides read TGCGCCAGCAGCCATATACAGGGGGCCAACGAGCAGTACTTC. Its translation is CASSHIQGANEQYF.